These T cell receptor beta chains were read from a single sample in a study of T cells after yellow fever vaccination. Via MiXCR, TCRdb re-called the 5' RACE reads, giving one row per CDR3 protein. Of fewer than 650,000 distinct CDR3 sequences listed, 21% are singletons. Sample: PBMCs, taken roughly 20 days after the first yellow fever vaccination. The receptors stem from a man younger than 35 who received the YFV17D yellow fever vaccine. Each CDR3 is given with its conserved first and last residue. D genes are given only for firm matches. Expanded clones get a size class; other rows say once, few or many, or leave the size out.

few,TRBV7-9,TRBJ1-5,NA,CASSLGWQGRNQPQHF,TGTGCCAGCAGCTTAGGCTGGCAGGGGCGCAATCAGCCCCAGCATTTT
NA,TRBV27,TRBJ1-5,NA,CASSRNLGDQPQHF,TGTGCCAGCAGTCGAAACCTGGGCGATCAGCCCCAGCATTTT
NA,TRBV7-2,TRBJ1-3,NA,CASSLSPSKGNTIYF,TGTGCCAGCAGCTTGTCTCCGTCGAAAGGAAACACCATATATTTT
once,TRBV7-9,TRBJ2-4,NA,CASSLLETSDIQYF,TGTGCCAGCAGCTTACTCGAGACGTCGGACATTCAGTACTTC
NA,TRBV20-1,TRBJ2-1,NA,CSALRGGAYNEQFF,TGCAGTGCTCTCCGGGGTGGAGCCTACAATGAGCAGTTCTTC
NA,TRBV4-3,TRBJ2-5,TRBD1,CASSRADGQAETQYF,TGCGCCAGCAGCCGAGCAGACGGACAGGCAGAGACCCAGTACTTC
NA,TRBV20-1,TRBJ1-6,NA,CSARGLGMNSPLHF,TGCAGTGCTAGAGGGTTAGGGATGAATTCACCCCTCCACTTT
NA,TRBV7-2,TRBJ2-3,TRBD2,CASSLQKVRGMQYF,TGTGCCAGCAGCCTACAGAAGGTGCGGGGGATGCAGTATTTT
NA,TRBV7-2,TRBJ2-2,NA,CASSYGQGWTGELFF,TGTGCCAGCTCTTATGGCCAGGGGTGGACCGGGGAGCTGTTTTTT
few,TRBV19,TRBJ1-2,NA,CASSPDSRPYGYTF,TGTGCCAGTAGCCCGGACAGTCGCCCCTATGGCTACACCTTC
NA,TRBV7-9,TRBJ1-4,NA,CASSLAAGGKLFF,TGTGCCAGCAGCCTAGCCGCCGGGGGAAAACTGTTTTTT
NA,TRBV12-3/TRBV12-4,TRBJ2-7,NA,CASSFSDFSYEQYF,TGTGCCAGCAGTTTTTCAGACTTCTCCTACGAGCAGTACTTC
NA,TRBV6-2/TRBV6-3,TRBJ1-1,NA,CASSYFGGSTEAFF,TGTGCCAGCAGTTACTTCGGGGGAAGTACTGAAGCTTTCTTT
NA,TRBV5-1,TRBJ2-1,TRBD1,CASSLVTGGYNEQFF,TGCGCCAGCAGCTTGGTGACAGGGGGTTACAATGAGCAGTTCTTC
few,TRBV7-9,TRBJ2-3,NA,CASSLPSVDTQYF,TGTGCCAGCAGCCTGCCGTCGGTAGATACGCAGTATTTT
NA,TRBV10-3,TRBJ1-1,NA,CAISRQDSTEAFF,TGTGCCATCAGTAGACAGGATAGCACTGAAGCTTTCTTT
few,TRBV7-9,TRBJ1-1,NA,CASSFTQGSEAFF,TGTGCCAGCAGCTTTACGCAGGGGTCGGAGGCTTTCTTT
few,TRBV20-1,TRBJ2-1,TRBD2,CSARFRGDHEQFF,TGCAGTGCTAGGTTCCGGGGGGACCATGAGCAGTTCTTC
NA,TRBV18,TRBJ2-5,NA,CASSRTMGRIGSGETQYF,TGTGCCAGCTCACGGACCATGGGAAGGATTGGTAGTGGGGAGACCCAGTACTTC
few,TRBV6-1,TRBJ2-4,NA,CASTQGGVNIQYF,TGTGCCAGCACCCAGGGGGGGGTTAACATTCAGTACTTC
few,TRBV12-3/TRBV12-4,TRBJ1-2,NA,CASTPQGGQYGYTF,TGTGCCAGCACGCCACAGGGAGGGCAGTATGGCTACACCTTC
few,TRBV20-1,TRBJ2-1,NA,CSARPAERGPGNEQFF,TGCAGTGCTAGGCCGGCCGAACGGGGGCCTGGGAATGAGCAGTTCTTC
NA,TRBV3-1,TRBJ2-7,NA,CASSPQGGLLYEQYF,TGTGCCAGCAGCCCCCAAGGGGGACTACTCTACGAGCAGTACTTC
NA,TRBV5-1,TRBJ2-7,NA,CASSFQGTDEQYF,TGCGCCAGCAGCTTTCAGGGGACCGACGAGCAGTACTTC
NA,TRBV9,TRBJ2-5,NA,CASSRGGGQETQYF,TGTGCCAGCAGCCGGGGAGGAGGGCAAGAGACCCAGTACTTC
few,TRBV11-1,TRBJ2-3,TRBD2,CASSLMSGGLTDTQYF,TGTGCCAGCAGCTTAATGTCGGGGGGGCTCACAGATACGCAGTATTTT
NA,TRBV20-1,TRBJ2-1,NA,CSASLTGYSYNEQFF,TGCAGTGCATCTCTTACAGGGTACTCCTACAATGAGCAGTTCTTC
NA,TRBV29-1,TRBJ2-7,NA,CSVEARYEQYF,TGCAGCGTTGAAGCCAGATACGAGCAGTACTTC
NA,TRBV7-9,TRBJ2-3,NA,CASSLAISRDTDTQYF,TGTGCCAGCAGCTTAGCGATCTCCAGAGACACAGATACGCAGTATTTT
NA,TRBV14,TRBJ2-1,NA,CASSQPLGGEQFF,TGTGCCAGCAGCCAACCTCTGGGGGGAGAGCAGTTCTTC
few,TRBV27,TRBJ2-1,TRBD2,CASSLFLAENNEQFF,TGTGCCAGCAGTTTATTTCTAGCGGAGAACAATGAGCAGTTCTTC
many,TRBV7-2,TRBJ2-7,NA,CASSWRDYEQYF,TGTGCCAGCAGCTGGCGAGACTACGAGCAGTACTTC
few,TRBV9,TRBJ2-1,TRBD2,CASSVGEGRSYNEQFF,TGTGCCAGCAGCGTAGGGGAGGGCCGCTCCTACAATGAGCAGTTCTTC
NA,TRBV7-9,TRBJ2-7,TRBD2,CASSLRLAADYEQYF,TGTGCCAGCAGCTTAAGACTAGCGGCCGACTACGAGCAGTACTTC
NA,TRBV18,TRBJ2-3,NA,CASSPLRPGRDTQYF,TGTGCCAGCTCACCTCTACGCCCAGGGCGAGATACGCAGTATTTT
NA,TRBV4-1,TRBJ2-1,NA,CASSRIAGPYNEQFF,TGCGCCAGCAGCCGAATCGCAGGCCCCTACAATGAGCAGTTCTTC
few,TRBV5-1,TRBJ2-7,NA,CASSLETQAYEQYF,TGCGCCAGCAGCTTGGAGACACAAGCCTACGAGCAGTACTTC
NA,TRBV6-2/TRBV6-3,TRBJ1-2,NA,CASSAHKPANYGYTF,TGTGCCAGCAGTGCTCACAAGCCCGCTAACTATGGCTACACCTTC
many,TRBV3-1,TRBJ1-6,NA,CASSQDPALGSPLHF,TGTGCCAGCAGCCAAGACCCGGCGTTGGGTTCACCCCTCCACTTT
NA,TRBV12-3/TRBV12-4,TRBJ2-2,TRBD1,CASSPGQGETGELFF,TGTGCCAGCAGTCCGGGACAGGGGGAAACCGGGGAGCTGTTTTTT
NA,TRBV7-9,TRBJ2-2,TRBD2,CASSALLGGGEVGELFF,TGTGCCAGCAGCGCTCTTCTCGGCGGGGGGGAAGTCGGGGAGCTGTTTTTT
NA,TRBV6-5,TRBJ1-2,NA,CASSYGGGGYTF,TGTGCCAGCAGTTACGGGGGGGGTGGCTACACCTTC
NA,TRBV4-3,TRBJ2-1,TRBD2,CASSQEWGRTSYNEQFF,TGCGCCAGCAGCCAAGAATGGGGCAGGACTAGCTACAATGAGCAGTTCTTC
NA,TRBV6-1,TRBJ2-5,NA,CASRVLGGRWETQYF,TGTGCCAGCAGGGTCCTCGGGGGCCGATGGGAGACCCAGTACTTC
NA,TRBV5-1,TRBJ2-3,TRBD2,CASSLSTSAGGPTDTQYF,TGCGCCAGCAGCCTTTCTACTTCTGCGGGGGGGCCGACAGATACGCAGTATTTT
NA,TRBV4-2,TRBJ1-2,NA,CASSRGDSDNYGYTF,TGTGCCAGCAGCCGGGGGGATTCCGATAACTATGGCTACACCTTC
few,TRBV3-1,TRBJ2-7,NA,CASSQGFGPYEQYF,TGTGCCAGCAGCCAAGGTTTCGGCCCCTACGAGCAGTACTTC
NA,TRBV24-1,TRBJ2-5,NA,CATALTLQETQYF,TGTGCCACCGCGTTGACGCTCCAAGAGACCCAGTACTTC
NA,TRBV9,TRBJ1-1,NA,CASSVGGSLGTEAFF,TGTGCCAGCAGCGTAGGGGGGTCGCTAGGGACTGAAGCTTTCTTT
few,TRBV20-1,TRBJ1-4,NA,CSARDPTGQEKLFF,TGCAGTGCTAGAGACCCCACAGGTCAGGAAAAACTGTTTTTT
NA,TRBV11-1,TRBJ2-4,TRBD2,CASSSSELAGGPLAKNIQYF,TGTGCCAGCAGCTCCTCAGAACTAGCGGGGGGTCCCCTAGCCAAAAACATTCAGTACTTC
NA,TRBV24-1,TRBJ1-1,NA,CATSGGGPTEAFF,TGTGCCACCAGTGGAGGGGGGCCGACTGAAGCTTTCTTT
many,TRBV7-7,TRBJ2-3,TRBD2,CASSPRLATDTQYF,TGTGCCAGCAGCCCAAGACTAGCGACAGATACGCAGTATTTT